The table lists the clone carrying this TCR beta chain with a few counts. TCRdb re-derived calls from the 5' RACE reads in MiXCR, one entry per CDR3 protein. Here the sample spans 100,000 to 150,000 distinct CDR3 sequences, 15% being singletons. The data were obtained in a study of early T cells in non-severe SARS-CoV-2 infection. The TCR originated in an adult who was a healthcare worker with PCR-confirmed SARS-CoV-2 infection or an uninfected control (not recorded which). Sequenced: whole blood.

The CDR3 nucleotides read TGTGCCAGCAGCGCGCGACAGCTCACAGATACGCAGTATTTT. Translating it yields CASSARQLTDTQYF. The rearrangement joins TRBV7-6 to TRBJ2-3; tentative D call: TRBD1 (5 bases). Germline V gives CDR1 SGHVS, CDR2 FNYEAQ. The CDR3 totals 14 residues. Trimming stripped 5 bases from V and 2 bases from J, with 11 bases between.